This T cell receptor beta chain was recorded in a study of blood T cell repertoires in COVID-19. Overall study context: T cells, B-cell-depleted T cells, or PBMCs supplied cDNA or gDNA.

This CDR3 contains 13 residues. In germline, CDR1 is LGHDT, CDR2 YNNKEL (reference sequence). V lost 1 base and J lost 5, with 8 bases in between. As processed by the authors: Estimated nucleated cell counts came from reference gene primer amplification. Data came from immunoSEQ multiplex PCR; TCRdb stores just in-frame clones and leaves some out. The DNA gave D and trimming, while V, J and clone size come from that table. The sample yields under 250,000 clones, roughly 86% seen once. The sequence was obtained from an elderly man with acute or convalescent COVID-19. The sample taken for sequencing was peripheral blood. V usage is TRBV3-1 (or the pseudogene TRBV3-2) and J usage is TRBJ2-5, with D unresolved. This chain's CDR3 is CASSQGSRETQYF. For the CDR3, the DNA is TGTGCCAGCAGCCAAGGCTCCCGGGAGACCCAGTACTTC.